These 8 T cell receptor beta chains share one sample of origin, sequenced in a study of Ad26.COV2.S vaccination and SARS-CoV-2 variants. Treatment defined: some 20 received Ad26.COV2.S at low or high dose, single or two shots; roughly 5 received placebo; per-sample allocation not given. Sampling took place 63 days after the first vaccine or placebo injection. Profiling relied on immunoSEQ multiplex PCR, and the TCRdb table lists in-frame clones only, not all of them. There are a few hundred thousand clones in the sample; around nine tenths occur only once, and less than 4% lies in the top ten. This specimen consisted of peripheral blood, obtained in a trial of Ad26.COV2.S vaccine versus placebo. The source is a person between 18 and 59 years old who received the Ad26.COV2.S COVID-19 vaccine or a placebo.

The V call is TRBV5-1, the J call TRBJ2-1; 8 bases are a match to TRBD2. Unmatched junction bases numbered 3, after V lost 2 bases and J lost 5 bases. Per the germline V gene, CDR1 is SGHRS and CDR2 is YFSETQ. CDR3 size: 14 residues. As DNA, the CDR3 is TGCGCCAGCAGCTTTCTAGCGGGCCACAATGAGCAGTTCTTC. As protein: CASSFLAGHNEQFF.

The CDR3 DNA sequence: TGTGCCTGGACCCACCCGATCGGGTCAGGGCGATCCTACGAGCAGTACTTC. Translated, it gives CAWTHPIGSGRSYEQYF. The chain recombines TRBV30 with TRBJ2-7; maybe TRBD1 (5 bases). The CDR3 has 17 amino acids. Germline CDR1 GTSNPN, CDR2 SVGIG (reference sequence). V lost 4 bases and J 1 base, leaving 23 bases between the germline ends.

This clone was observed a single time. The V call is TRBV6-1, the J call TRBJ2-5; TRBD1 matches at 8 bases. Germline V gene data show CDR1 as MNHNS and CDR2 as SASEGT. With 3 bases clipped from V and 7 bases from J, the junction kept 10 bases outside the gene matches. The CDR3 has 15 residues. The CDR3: CASSEPDRGWGTQYF. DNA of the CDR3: TGTGCCAGCAGTGAGCCCGACAGGGGCTGGGGGACCCAGTACTTC.

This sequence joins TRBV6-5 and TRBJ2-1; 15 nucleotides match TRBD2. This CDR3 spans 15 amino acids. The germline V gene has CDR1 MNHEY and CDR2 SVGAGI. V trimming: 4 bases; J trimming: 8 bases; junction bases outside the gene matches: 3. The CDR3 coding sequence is TGTGCCAGCAGTTGGACTAGCGGGGGGGCCTATGAGCAGTTCTTC. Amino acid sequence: CASSWTSGGAYEQFF.

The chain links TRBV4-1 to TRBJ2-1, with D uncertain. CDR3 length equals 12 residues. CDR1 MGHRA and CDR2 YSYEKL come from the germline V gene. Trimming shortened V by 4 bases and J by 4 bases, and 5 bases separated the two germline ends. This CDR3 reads CASSRAYNEQFF. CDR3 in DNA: TGCGCCAGCAGCCGCGCGTACAATGAGCAGTTCTTC.

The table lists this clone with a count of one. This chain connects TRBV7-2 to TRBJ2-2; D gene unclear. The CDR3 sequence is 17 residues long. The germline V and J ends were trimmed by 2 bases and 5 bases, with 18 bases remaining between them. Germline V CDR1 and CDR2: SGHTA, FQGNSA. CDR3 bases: TGTGCCAGCAGCTTACTCCTCGCCAGACTCAAGACCGGGGAGCTGTTTTTT. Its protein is CASSLLLARLKTGELFF.

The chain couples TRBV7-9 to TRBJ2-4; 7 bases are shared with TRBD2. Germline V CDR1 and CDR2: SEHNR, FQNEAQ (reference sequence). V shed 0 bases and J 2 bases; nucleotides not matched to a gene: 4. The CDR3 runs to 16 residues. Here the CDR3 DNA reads TGTGCCAGCAGCTTAGCGGCGGGGGTTACCAAAAACATTCAGTACTTC. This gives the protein CASSLAAGVTKNIQYF. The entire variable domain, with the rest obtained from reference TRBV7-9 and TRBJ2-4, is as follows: DTGVSQNPRHKITKRGQNVTFRCDPISEHNRLYWYRQTLGQGPEFLTYFQNEAQLEKSRLLSDRFSAERPKGSFSTLEIQRTEQGDSAMYLCASSLAAGVTKNIQYFGAGTRLSVL.

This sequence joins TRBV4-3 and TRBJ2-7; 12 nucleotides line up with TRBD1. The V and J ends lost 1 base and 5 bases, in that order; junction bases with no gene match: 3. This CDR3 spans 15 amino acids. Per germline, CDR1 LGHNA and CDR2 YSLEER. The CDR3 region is CASSQAGQGANEQYF. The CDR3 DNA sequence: TGCGCCAGCAGCCAAGCGGGACAGGGGGCGAACGAGCAGTACTTC.